The entry that follows covers one T cell receptor (beta chain) sequence. The sample originates from a study of technical replicates of blood from a few donors. Data came from immunoSEQ multiplex PCR; TCRdb stores just in-frame clones and leaves some out. The sample records tens of thousands of clones, about nine tenths being singletons. V was trimmed by 1 base and J by 8 bases, leaving 3 bases between them. This CDR3 region has 10 residues. Germline CDR1 reads DFQATT; CDR2 reads SNEGSKA (reference sequence). The chain joins TRBV20-1 to TRBJ2-1; D is ambiguous. The specimen sequenced was T cells isolated from PBMCs. The clonotype was recovered from a human donor in good health. The CDR3, as DNA: TGCAGTGCTAGAGTCTATGAGCAGTTCTTC. It yields the protein CSARVYEQFF.